These T cell receptor beta chains were read from a single sample in a study of PD-1 blockade in classical Hodgkin lymphoma. The data were produced by immunoSEQ multiplex PCR, yet TCRdb's version contains in-frame clones alone and is incomplete. The sample has 25,000 to 40,000 clones; approximately 80% are singletons. Here the sequenced sample was peripheral blood mononuclear cells (PBMCs), taken at baseline. The source is a human donor with classical Hodgkin lymphoma. Both conserved end residues are part of each CDR3. A D gene is named only where the DNA matches it firmly. Some rows have no size entry. The others give once, few or many, or a class for an expanded clone.

d_gene	abundance	v_gene	j_gene	CDR3aa	CDR3nt
.	.	TRBV7-9	TRBJ2-1	CASSHPRDIYNEQFF	TGTGCCAGCAGCCATCCCAGGGACATATACAATGAGCAGTTCTTC
.	.	TRBV28	TRBJ1-5	CASSLYSSNQPQHF	TGTGCCAGCAGTTTATATTCTAGCAATCAGCCCCAGCATTTT
.	.	TRBV19	TRBJ2-6	CASTARVSAGANVLTF	TGTGCCAGTACGGCTCGCGTAAGCGCTGGGGCCAACGTCCTGACTTTC
.	.	TRBV7-2	TRBJ1-2	CASSLWATDGYTF	TGTGCCAGCAGCCTCTGGGCGACGGATGGCTACACCTTC
TRBD1	.	TRBV4-1	TRBJ1-1	CASSQSWTGDGTEAFF	TGCGCCAGCAGCCAAAGTTGGACAGGGGATGGCACTGAAGCTTTCTTT
.	.	TRBV4-3	TRBJ1-4	CASSQAYGTTNEKLFF	TGCGCCAGCAGCCAAGCTTACGGGACAACTAATGAAAAACTGTTTTTT
TRBD1	once	TRBV5-1	TRBJ1-1	CASSTDRGDTEAFF	TGCGCCAGCAGCACGGACAGGGGGGACACTGAAGCTTTCTTT
.	.	TRBV7-2	TRBJ1-6	CASSFALNSPLHF	TGTGCCAGCAGCTTTGCATTGAATTCACCCCTCCACTTT
.	.	TRBV7-2	TRBJ1-2	CASSFQGTNYGYTF	TGTGCCAGCAGCTTTCAGGGGACTAACTATGGCTACACCTTC
TRBD2	.	TRBV5-4	TRBJ2-2	CASSKELAGGSTGELFF	TGTGCCAGCAGCAAAGAACTAGCGGGGGGGAGCACCGGGGAGCTGTTTTTT
.	.	TRBV5-1	TRBJ2-4	CASSFGGENIQYF	TGCGCCAGCAGCTTTGGGGGAGAAAACATTCAGTACTTC
TRBD1	.	TRBV6-4	TRBJ1-4	CASSENYGTGGEKLFF	TGTGCCAGCAGTGAAAACTACGGGACAGGGGGTGAAAAACTGTTTTTT
.	.	TRBV5-8	TRBJ1-6	CASSLSPASLSPLHF	TGTGCCAGCAGCTTGAGTCCAGCGTCCCTTTCACCCCTCCACTTT
TRBD1	once	TRBV5-1	TRBJ2-2	CASSLRTGQGGDTGELFF	TGCGCCAGCAGCTTGAGGACGGGACAGGGAGGAGACACCGGGGAGCTGTTTTTT
TRBD2	.	TRBV14	TRBJ2-1	CASSPRLAGSNEQFF	TGTGCCAGCAGCCCCCGCCTAGCGGGGAGCAATGAGCAGTTCTTC
.	.	TRBV9	TRBJ2-7	CASSLSWRRGEYEQYF	TGTGCCAGCAGCCTTAGTTGGAGGCGGGGCGAATACGAGCAGTACTTC
TRBD1	.	TRBV28	TRBJ1-4	CASRSTGLDEKLFF	TGTGCCAGCAGATCGACAGGGCTAGATGAAAAACTGTTTTTT
TRBD1	.	TRBV5-1	TRBJ1-5	CASSVGQGPNQPQHF	TGCGCCAGCAGCGTGGGACAGGGGCCCAATCAGCCCCAGCATTTT
.	.	TRBV28	TRBJ1-5	CASSLGGGEKPQHF	TGTGCCAGCAGTTTGGGAGGGGGGGAAAAGCCCCAGCATTTT
TRBD1	.	TRBV27	TRBJ1-2	CASSPDRGRPFGYTF	TGTGCCAGCAGTCCGGACAGGGGGCGACCTTTTGGCTACACCTTC
TRBD1	.	TRBV6-6	TRBJ1-2	CASSRTGSNYGYTF	TGTGCCAGCAGTCGGACAGGGTCCAACTATGGCTACACCTTC
.	.	TRBV6-6	TRBJ1-1	CASSYSERNTEAFF	TGTGCCAGCAGTTACTCGGAAAGGAACACTGAAGCTTTCTTT
TRBD1	.	TRBV11-2	TRBJ2-7	CASSLLPGQGAGEQYF	TGTGCCAGCAGCTTGTTACCGGGACAGGGGGCAGGGGAGCAGTACTTC
TRBD1	.	TRBV5-1	TRBJ1-2	CASSEPGTGVSGYTF	TGCGCCAGCAGCGAGCCCGGGACAGGGGTGAGTGGCTACACCTTC
.	.	TRBV6-5	TRBJ1-2	CASEGFEYGYTF	TGTGCCAGCGAGGGATTTGAATATGGCTACACCTTC
TRBD2	.	TRBV19	TRBJ2-3	CASSIGASGGRDTQYF	TGTGCCAGTAGTATAGGGGCTAGCGGGGGGAGAGATACGCAGTATTTT
.	.	TRBV10-1	TRBJ1-2	CASSEPSRVDYGYTF	TGCGCCAGCAGTGAGCCCAGCCGGGTAGACTATGGCTACACCTTC
.	few	TRBV11-3	TRBJ1-6	CASSLDQGGSSYNSPLHF	TGTGCCAGCAGCTTAGATCAAGGCGGGAGCTCCTATAATTCACCCCTCCACTTT
.	.	TRBV6-4	TRBJ1-5	CADRDKGGMGLNQPQHF	TGTGCCGACCGGGACAAGGGGGGGATGGGGCTTAATCAGCCCCAGCATTTT
TRBD1	.	TRBV7-9	TRBJ1-3	CASSSQGTSSGNTIYF	TGTGCCAGCAGCTCACAGGGGACTAGCTCTGGAAACACCATATATTTT
TRBD1	few	TRBV7-3	TRBJ2-7	CASSLWTGLSYEQYF	TGTGCCAGCAGCTTATGGACAGGGCTCTCCTACGAGCAGTACTTC
.	.	TRBV28	TRBJ1-4	CASSFGQAYEKLFF	TGTGCCAGCAGTTTTGGGCAGGCCTATGAAAAACTGTTTTTT
.	.	TRBV7-3	TRBJ2-3	CASSLTPNPLDTQYF	TGTGCCAGCAGCTTAACGCCCAACCCATTAGATACGCAGTATTTT
TRBD2	.	TRBV5-8	TRBJ2-2	CASSFISGGDYTGELFF	TGTGCCAGCAGTTTTATTAGCGGGGGAGACTACACCGGGGAGCTGTTTTTT
TRBD1	.	TRBV28	TRBJ2-1	CASSSPGQGAREQFF	TGTGCCAGCAGTTCACCGGGACAGGGGGCACGGGAGCAGTTCTTC
.	once	TRBV5-1	TRBJ2-7	CASSLAVNSYEQYF	TGCGCCAGCAGCTTGGCCGTGAACTCCTACGAGCAGTACTTC
TRBD1	.	TRBV6-1	TRBJ1-4	CASSEHRGSTNEKLFF	TGTGCCAGCAGTGAACACAGGGGCTCAACTAATGAAAAACTGTTTTTT
TRBD1	.	TRBV7-2	TRBJ1-3	CASSLVQGAGGNTIYF	TGTGCCAGCAGCTTAGTTCAGGGGGCAGGTGGAAACACCATATATTTT
.	.	TRBV19	TRBJ1-3	CASSIPVGNTIYF	TGTGCCAGTAGTATACCAGTTGGAAACACCATATATTTT
.	.	TRBV2	TRBJ1-6	CATAGRTNSPLHF	TGTGCCACAGCGGGGCGGACTAATTCACCCCTCCACTTT
.	.	TRBV7-9	TRBJ2-5	CASSPSPRETQYF	TGTGCCAGCAGCCCCTCCCCCCGGGAGACCCAGTACTTC
.	once	TRBV27	TRBJ1-2	CASSPTRTAPTNYGYTF	TGTGCCAGCAGTCCGACGAGGACCGCTCCCACCAACTATGGCTACACCTTC
.	.	TRBV19	TRBJ2-7	CASSIDQWPRYF	TGTGCCAGTAGTATAGACCAGTGGCCTCGGTACTTC
.	.	TRBV6-5	TRBJ1-1	CASSYFGEAFF	TGTGCCAGCAGTTACTTCGGTGAAGCTTTCTTT
.	few	TRBV7-3	TRBJ1-1	CASSLGHPTEAFF	TGTGCCAGCAGCTTGGGACACCCCACTGAAGCTTTCTTT
TRBD2	.	TRBV7-2	TRBJ2-1	CASSLVPSGGSSYNEQFF	TGTGCCAGCAGCTTAGTCCCTAGCGGGGGGTCATCCTACAATGAGCAGTTCTTC
.	once	TRBV6-5	TRBJ1-1	CASNADSFQAFF	TGTGCCAGCAATGCAGACAGCTTTCAAGCTTTCTTT
TRBD1	.	TRBV19	TRBJ1-5	CASSGQGGYQPQHF	TGTGCCAGTAGTGGACAGGGAGGTTATCAGCCCCAGCATTTT
.	.	TRBV25-1	TRBJ2-4	CASGTPENIQYF	TGTGCCAGCGGGACACCCGAAAACATTCAGTACTTC
TRBD2	.	TRBV19	TRBJ2-1	CASRTSGSSYNEQFF	TGTGCCAGTAGGACTAGCGGAAGCTCCTACAATGAGCAGTTCTTC
.	.	TRBV19	TRBJ2-5	CASSTIGAQMTQYF	TGTGCCAGTAGTACGATCGGGGCTCAAATGACCCAGTACTTC
TRBD2	.	TRBV5-4	TRBJ2-3	CASSSASGSTDTQYF	TGTGCCAGCAGCTCCGCTAGCGGGAGCACAGATACGCAGTATTTT
.	.	TRBV18	TRBJ1-5	CASSPGAGEPQHF	TGTGCCAGCTCACCAGGGGCAGGGGAGCCCCAGCATTTT
.	.	TRBV9	TRBJ1-2	CASSVNVGADGYTF	TGTGCCAGCAGCGTAAACGTCGGGGCGGATGGCTACACCTTC